This T cell receptor (beta chain) was documented in a study of OX40 agonist ivuxolimab in advanced cancers. Study information: A partial response was reached by three patients: one with hepatocellular carcinoma and two with cutaneous melanoma.

The germline V gene encodes CDR1 LGHNA and CDR2 YNFKEQ. This CDR3 region has 15 residues. V lost 0 bases and J lost 3; bases outside the gene matches: 4. The assay was immunoSEQ multiplex PCR, and TCRdb's table has in-frame clones only and misses some. The sample yields some 17,000 clones, more than 75% seen once. Broader study findings: The expanded peripheral T cells' antigen specificity was not determined.

On this clone itself: Its antigen is not known.

The chain joins TRBV4-2 to TRBJ1-2, with 7 bases aligning to TRBD1. The material sequenced was CD4+ or CD8+ T cells sorted from blood, taken in a trial of the OX40 agonist ivuxolimab. The receptor's source is an adult with an advanced solid tumor such as melanoma, head and neck, liver or kidney cancer. CDR3 protein: CASSQDSGQDYGYTF. The CDR3 coding sequence is TGTGCCAGCAGCCAAGATTCAGGACAGGACTATGGCTACACCTTC.